The 28 T cell receptor beta chains reported below all come from one sample, sequenced in a study of control samples from healthy donors and cancer patients (dated by TCRdb to the early 2020s). Library construction relied on the immunoSEQ multiplex PCR assay. This immuneACCESS table, as held by TCRdb, lists in-frame sequences with V and J called but not all clones. Of the missing ones, under half trace to an unresolved V gene in checked studies; the others have no known cause. Within this sample are approximately 90,000 clones, with more than 75% of them counted one time only. About 2.1% of the sample is held by the ten biggest clonotypes. The sample was blood. All receptors come from a woman between 40 and 55 years old in good health.

The chain links TRBV6-5 to TRBJ1-1; no definite D call. CDR1 is MNHEY, CDR2 SVGAGI, per germline. Trimming cost V 7 bases and J 1 base, with 10 bases left between them. CDR3 size: 13 residues. In nucleotides, the CDR3 is TGTGCCAGCACCTTAACACGGAACACTGAAGCTTTCTTT. Translated, it gives CASTLTRNTEAFF.

This chain's CDR3 is CASSYRDSPLHF. CDR3 nucleotide sequence: TGTGCCAGCAGCTACAGGGATTCACCCCTCCACTTT. The chain is built from TRBV7-9 and TRBJ1-6, with D possibly matching TRBD1 (6 bases). Germline assignment: CDR1 SEHNR and CDR2 FQNEAQ (reference sequence). The germline V and J ends were trimmed by 4 bases and 8 bases, with 6 bases remaining between them. This CDR3 region has 12 residues.

The V gene is TRBV5-4, the J gene TRBJ2-1; 8 bases match TRBD2. CDR3 size: 14 residues. Germline-derived CDR1 and CDR2 are SGHNT and YYREEE (reference sequence). V was pared by 6 bases and J by 4 bases, with 6 bases of the junction left unmatched. CDR3: CASMSGGGYNEQFF. DNA of the CDR3: TGTGCCAGCATGAGCGGGGGTGGTTACAATGAGCAGTTCTTC.

The chain combines TRBV5-8 with TRBJ1-6, with 8 positions matching TRBD1. V was pared by 0 bases and J by 2 bases, with 7 bases of the junction left unmatched. The CDR3 contains 18 residues. Germline V gene sequence: CDR1 SGHTS, CDR2 YDEGEE. The CDR3 nucleotides are TGTGCCAGCAGCTTGGAGGGGCAGGGGGCTACCTATAATTCACCCCTCCACTTT. Residues: CASSLEGQGATYNSPLHF.

The V and J genes are TRBV7-2 and TRBJ1-2; TRBD1 agrees at 9 bases. The trim removed 0 bases at V and 5 bases at J, leaving 7 bases unmatched. In germline, CDR1 is SGHTA, CDR2 FQGNSA. The CDR3 contains 16 residues. The CDR3 spells CASSLAGGQGIYGYTF. The CDR3 DNA reads as TGTGCCAGCAGCTTAGCGGGCGGACAGGGGATTTATGGCTACACCTTC.

This rearrangement joins TRBV6-2 or TRBV6-3 to TRBJ2-2, with D tentatively TRBD1 or TRBD2 (6 bases each). This CDR3 comprises 14 residues. Deletions cut 4 bases from V and 4 bases from J, with 10 bases between. The V gene's germline CDR1 is MNHEY and CDR2 SVGEGT. This CDR3 is CASSFGGGTGELFF. The CDR3 nucleotides read TGTGCCAGCAGTTTCGGGGGCGGCACCGGGGAGCTGTTTTTT.

The chain combines TRBV6-2 or TRBV6-3 with TRBJ2-5; D is ambiguous. The CDR3 sequence is 15 residues long. Germline assignment: CDR1 MNHEY and CDR2 SVGEGT. With 5 bases removed from V and 5 bases from J, the gap between germline ends came to 18 bases. CDR3 region: CASSPTPIQSETQYF. The CDR3 DNA sequence: TGTGCCAGCAGTCCGACCCCAATCCAATCGGAGACCCAGTACTTC.

The chain combines TRBV13 with TRBJ2-7; D may correspond to TRBD1 or TRBD2 (6 bases each). V was trimmed by 3 bases and J by 5 bases, leaving 20 bases between them. CDR3 length: 16 residues. From germline, CDR1 is PRHDT and CDR2 FYEKMQ (reference sequence). The CDR3 DNA reads as TGTGCCAGCAGCTTTTACAGGGCGGCGGGGAGCCACGAGCAGTACTTC. Encoded protein: CASSFYRAAGSHEQYF.

The chain joins TRBV7-4 to TRBJ1-5, with a tentative D call TRBD1 (6 bases). V shed 3 bases and J shed 1 base, with 10 bases lying between them. The CDR3 runs 15 residues. Germline V gene data show CDR1 as SGHVT and CDR2 as SQSDAQ. In DNA form, the CDR3 reads TGTGCCAGCAGCTTGGGGGGCGTGAGCAATCAGCCCCAGCATTTT. Its translation: CASSLGGVSNQPQHF.

This clone was detected once. An end of the junction does not agree with germline; a read error may underlie this. J is TRBJ1-1 and V is TRBV29-1; a weak D match, TRBD1 (5 bases). This CDR3 contains 11 residues. Germline V CDR1 and CDR2: SQVTM, ANQGSEA. The CDR3 sequence: CSVEVVGTCVF. The DNA of the CDR3 is TGCAGCGTTGAAGTAGTCGGGACCTGTGTCTTT.

This chain joins TRBV6-2 or TRBV6-3 and TRBJ2-2, with D perhaps TRBD1 or TRBD2 (5 bases each). Trimming cost V 2 bases and J 0 bases, with 10 bases left between them. This CDR3 is built from 16 residues. Germline assignment: CDR1 MNHEY and CDR2 SVGEGT. CDR3 loop: CASSYQLGANTGELFF. For the CDR3, the DNA is TGTGCCAGCAGTTACCAACTAGGGGCGAACACCGGGGAGCTGTTTTTT.

V and J are TRBV7-2 and TRBJ2-7, with no clear D. Germline V lookup: CDR1 SGHTA, CDR2 FQGNSA. V shed 5 bases and J shed 4 bases, with 12 bases lying between them. This CDR3 has 13 amino acids. The CDR3: CASSRLPQYEQYF. For the CDR3, the DNA is TGTGCCAGCAGCCGACTGCCCCAATACGAGCAGTACTTC.

The genes are TRBV14 and TRBJ2-6; perhaps D is TRBD1 or TRBD2 (5 bases each). Trimming pared 4 bases from V and 4 bases from J, leaving 14 bases between. CDR1 SGHDN and CDR2 FVKESK come from the germline V gene. The CDR3 runs to 16 residues. The CDR3 sequence: CASSPLDSTGANVLTF. CDR3 nucleotides: TGTGCCAGCAGCCCACTAGACAGTACCGGGGCCAACGTCCTGACTTTC.

The chain is built from TRBV12-3 or TRBV12-4 and TRBJ2-1; no definite D call. Trimming stripped 1 base from V and 4 bases from J, with 2 bases between. This CDR3 contains 12 residues. This CDR3 is CASSLGYNEQFF. CDR3 DNA sequence: TGTGCCAGCAGTTTAGGGTACAATGAGCAGTTCTTC.

V and J are TRBV5-4 and TRBJ2-2; TRBD1 matches 9 bases. The CDR3 has 19 amino acids. Germline V gives CDR1 SGHNT, CDR2 YYREEE (reference sequence). Losses at the gene ends were 2 bases for V and 5 bases for J; bases not matched to a gene: 16. The CDR3 sequence is CASSFGTGKLRGITGELFF. The CDR3 bases are TGTGCCAGCAGCTTCGGGACAGGGAAACTACGGGGGATAACCGGGGAGCTGTTTTTT.

This clone was picked up many times. The gene calls are TRBV30 and TRBJ2-7; D uncertain. This CDR3 is 12 amino acids long. Germline V CDR1 and CDR2: GTSNPN, SVGIG (reference sequence). V was pared by 1 base and J by 6 bases, with 10 bases between. CDR3 DNA sequence: TGTGCCTGGAGTGAGGGCTTGGTCGAGCAGTACTTC. Translation gives CAWSEGLVEQYF.

This sequence joins TRBV5-6 and TRBJ2-5; 9 nucleotides agree with TRBD1. Germline CDR1 and CDR2: SGHDT and YYEEEE. The CDR3 covers 16 residues. V lost 0 bases to trimming and J lost 5 bases; unmatched junction nucleotides: 8. The CDR3 region is CASSLVGDRDGETQYF. CDR3 bases: TGTGCCAGCAGCTTGGTGGGGGACAGGGATGGGGAGACCCAGTACTTC.

The chain recombines TRBV27 with TRBJ1-4; 8 bases fit TRBD1. Germline V lookup: CDR1 MNHEY, CDR2 SMNVEV (reference sequence). The CDR3 runs to 13 residues. After removal of 7 bases from V and 3 bases from J, the junction contained 1 base not matched to a gene. The CDR3 is CASMDRANEKLFF. CDR3 nucleotide sequence: TGTGCCAGCATGGACAGGGCTAATGAAAAACTGTTTTTT.

The chain combines TRBV3-1 (or the pseudogene TRBV3-2) with TRBJ1-5, with a possible D match to TRBD1 (5 bases). Germline CDR1 is LGHDT and CDR2 is YNNKEL (reference sequence). V was shortened by 3 bases and J by 2 bases, with 17 bases between the two germline ends. This CDR3 comprises 17 residues. The CDR3 spells CASSQSQGNGGNQPQHF. The CDR3 DNA is TGTGCCAGCAGCCAGAGTCAGGGAAATGGTGGCAATCAGCCCCAGCATTTT.

Remarks on this clone: The same CDR3 arises from other DNA sequences in this sample as well. This chain joins TRBV18 and TRBJ2-7; TRBD1 or TRBD2 may be the D gene (6 bases each). V shed 3 bases and J shed 5 bases, with 8 bases lying between them. This CDR3 is 12 amino acids long. Germline CDR1 and CDR2: KGHSH and LQKENI. The CDR3 DNA reads as TGTGCCAGCTCACCGAGGGGGGACGAGCAGTACTTC. Residues: CASSPRGDEQYF.

This sequence joins TRBV12-3 or TRBV12-4 and TRBJ2-7; TRBD1 matches 12 bases. The CDR3 covers 13 residues. Unmatched junction bases numbered 5, after V lost 6 bases and J lost 8 bases. As DNA, the CDR3 is TGTGCCAGCAGGTCGGGACAGGGGGCGAAGCAGTACTTC. Translating gives CASRSGQGAKQYF.

The chain links TRBV4-3 to TRBJ2-7; TRBD1 aligns across 8 bases. This CDR3 has 16 amino acids. Germline V lookup: CDR1 LGHNA, CDR2 YSLEER. The junction had 8 bases not matched to a gene; V was cut back by 0 bases and J by 4 bases. For the CDR3, the DNA is TGCGCCAGCAGCCAAGAGTCAGGGGGCGCGGTGTACGAGCAGTACTTC. It specifies CASSQESGGAVYEQYF.

The gene calls are TRBV6-5 and TRBJ2-7; D is tentatively TRBD1 or TRBD2 (6 bases each). CDR1 and CDR2 from the germline V gene are MNHEY and SVGAGI. There are 16 residues in the CDR3. Trimming pared 2 bases from V and 4 bases from J, leaving 18 bases between. CDR3: CASSYGASGAGYEQYF. Here the CDR3 DNA reads TGTGCCAGCAGTTACGGGGCCTCGGGGGCAGGGTACGAGCAGTACTTC.

This clone was counted a few times. The chain joins TRBV9 to TRBJ2-6; D is perhaps TRBD1 (5 bases). The CDR3 totals 16 residues. Germline CDR1 reads SGDLS; CDR2 reads YYNGEE. Trimming removed 1 base from V and 2 bases from J, with 10 bases in between. The CDR3: CASSVQGDPGANVLTF. CDR3 nucleotides: TGTGCCAGCAGCGTACAGGGCGACCCTGGGGCCAACGTCCTGACTTTC. The whole variable domain, filled in from reference TRBV9 and TRBJ2-6, reads DSGVTQTPKHLITATGQRVTLRCSPRSGDLSVYWYQQSLDQGLQFLIQYYNGEERAKGNILERFSAQQFPDLHSELNLSSLELGDSALYFCASSVQGDPGANVLTFGAGSRLTVL.

The V gene is TRBV30, the J gene TRBJ1-1, with no clear D. The V end was cut by 5 bases, the J end by 5 bases, with 12 bases between. Per germline, CDR1 GTSNPN and CDR2 SVGIG (reference sequence). This CDR3 is built from 12 residues. CDR3 amino acids: CAWARVSTEAFF. The CDR3 nucleotides read TGTGCCTGGGCCCGAGTGTCGACTGAAGCTTTCTTT.

The chain uses TRBV25-1 and TRBJ2-3; 7 nucleotides match TRBD2. Trimming removed 9 bases from V and 7 bases from J; junction bases left unmatched: 4. The length of the CDR3 is 11 residues. CDR1 and CDR2 from the germline V gene are MGHDK and SYGVNS. Written as DNA, the CDR3 is TGTGCCAGTGGGGGGGGATATACGCAGTATTTT. It is translated as CASGGGYTQYF.

This sequence joins TRBV4-3 and TRBJ1-2; D is unresolved. This CDR3 is 16 amino acids long. CDR1 and CDR2 from the germline V gene are LGHNA and YSLEER. V was cut by 0 bases and J by 3 bases, with 14 bases left in between. The CDR3 spells CASSQELVGTDYGYTF. CDR3 coding DNA: TGCGCCAGCAGCCAAGAATTAGTCGGAACAGACTATGGCTACACCTTC.

This clone was found a few times. V is TRBV29-1 and J is TRBJ2-3, with 11 bases aligning to TRBD2. The germline gives CDR1 SQVTM, CDR2 ANQGSEA. V gave up 5 bases and J gave up 5 bases; unmatched junction bases: 6. The CDR3 contains 14 residues. CDR3 residues: CSVIAGGPGDTQYF. The CDR3, as DNA: TGCAGCGTTATAGCGGGGGGGCCGGGAGATACGCAGTATTTT.